This T cell receptor beta chain was obtained from a study of T-cell memory formation after mild COVID-19. Note on this clonotype: What it binds is unknown.

V lost 1 base and J lost 9, with 10 bases in between. The germline CDR1 and CDR2 sequences are SGHTA and FQGNSA. The length of the CDR3 is 14 residues. 5'RACE with constant-segment primers yielded barcoded, UMI-tagged TCR alpha and TCR beta cDNA libraries. TCRdb reprocessed the 5' RACE reads with MiXCR, giving one entry per CDR3 protein. The profile shows fewer than 700,000 distinct CDR3 sequences, about a sixth of them singletons. General study findings and limits: Clones that contracted clustered mainly in CM and EM if CD4+ and in EMRA if CD8+. Clones contracting across day 15 to 85 had a balanced CD4/CD8 profile; later expanding clones leaned CD4+.

The clonotype was recovered from an adult woman who had mild COVID-19 (a few samples of this study predate the infection). Cell type and time point are not known. Sequenced input: PBMCs or a T cell subset sorted from them (not recorded which). This chain links TRBV7-2 with TRBJ1-6; D gene unclear. CDR3 bases: TGTGCCAGCAGCTTAGGTCAGAGGTTTTCACCCCTCCACTTT. Translated, it gives CASSLGQRFSPLHF. Filled out from reference TRBV7-2 and TRBJ1-6, the complete variable domain reads GAGVSQSPSNKVTEKGKDVELRCDPISGHTALYWYRQSLGQGLEFLIYFQGNSAPDKSGLPSDRFSAERTGGSVSTLTIQRTQQEDSAVYLCASSLGQRFSPLHFGNGTRLTVT.